Listed below are T cell receptor beta chains from one sample, sequenced in a study of T-cell memory formation after mild COVID-19. TCRdb used MiXCR to reprocess the 5' RACE reads, holding one entry per CDR3 protein. This sample has fewer than 550,000 distinct CDR3 sequences, with around 19% found just once. Sequenced sample: PBMCs or a T cell subset sorted from them (not recorded which). These receptors all stem from an adult woman who had mild COVID-19 (a few samples of this study predate the infection). Cell type and time point are not known. The CDR3 runs from the conserved cysteine through the conserved F or W. A D gene is named only where the DNA matches it firmly. Clone size is not always given. Where it is, it says once, few, many or a class for expanded clones.

clone size: few
J gene: TRBJ2-6
D gene: TRBD1
V gene: TRBV5-1
CDR3 length: 13
CDR3 protein: CASSLTGLKDLTF
CDR3 DNA: TGCGCCAGCAGCCTGACAGGGCTGAAGGACCTGACTTTC

clone size: few
J gene: TRBJ2-5
D gene: TRBD2
V gene: TRBV6-5
CDR3 length: 14
CDR3 protein: CASTRLAGQETQYF
CDR3 DNA: TGTGCCAGCACCAGACTAGCGGGGCAAGAGACCCAGTACTTC

clone size: NA
J gene: TRBJ2-3
D gene: NA
V gene: TRBV7-2
CDR3 length: 15
CDR3 protein: CASSHRWGRGDTQYF
CDR3 DNA: TGTGCCAGCAGCCACCGTTGGGGGCGGGGGGATACGCAGTATTTT

clone size: few
J gene: TRBJ2-2
D gene: NA
V gene: TRBV7-9
CDR3 length: 14
CDR3 protein: CASSFGWGTGELFF
CDR3 DNA: TGTGCCAGCAGCTTCGGGTGGGGAACCGGGGAGCTGTTTTTT

clone size: NA
J gene: TRBJ2-1
D gene: NA
V gene: TRBV12-3/TRBV12-4
CDR3 length: 11
CDR3 protein: CASSRLLEQFF
CDR3 DNA: TGTGCCAGCAGTCGCCTTCTTGAGCAGTTCTTC

clone size: NA
J gene: TRBJ2-3
D gene: TRBD2
V gene: TRBV20-1
CDR3 length: 17
CDR3 protein: CSARVKGLAGVGDTQYF
CDR3 DNA: TGCAGTGCTAGAGTGAAGGGACTAGCGGGAGTAGGAGATACGCAGTATTTT

clone size: NA
J gene: TRBJ2-1
D gene: NA
V gene: TRBV12-3/TRBV12-4
CDR3 length: 14
CDR3 protein: CASGPSPVYNEQFF
CDR3 DNA: TGTGCCAGCGGTCCTAGCCCGGTATACAATGAGCAGTTCTTC

clone size: NA
J gene: TRBJ1-1
D gene: NA
V gene: TRBV27
CDR3 length: 13
CDR3 protein: CASTLGGDTEAFF
CDR3 DNA: TGTGCCAGCACCCTTGGGGGTGACACTGAAGCTTTCTTT

clone size: NA
J gene: TRBJ2-7
D gene: TRBD2
V gene: TRBV7-9
CDR3 length: 13
CDR3 protein: CASSRSGSDEQYF
CDR3 DNA: TGTGCCAGCAGCCGTAGCGGGAGTGACGAGCAGTACTTC

clone size: few
J gene: TRBJ2-1
D gene: NA
V gene: TRBV5-5
CDR3 length: 13
CDR3 protein: CASSGVAGSEQFF
CDR3 DNA: TGTGCCAGCAGCGGGGTCGCCGGGAGTGAGCAGTTCTTC

clone size: NA
J gene: TRBJ2-1
D gene: NA
V gene: TRBV5-1
CDR3 length: 14
CDR3 protein: CASSQGSLGNEQFF
CDR3 DNA: TGCGCCAGCAGTCAGGGCTCGTTGGGCAATGAGCAGTTCTTC

clone size: few
J gene: TRBJ2-1
D gene: TRBD2
V gene: TRBV4-1
CDR3 length: 17
CDR3 protein: CASSHLWTSVAYNEQFF
CDR3 DNA: TGCGCCAGCAGCCACCTATGGACTAGCGTGGCATACAATGAGCAGTTCTTC

clone size: NA
J gene: TRBJ2-1
D gene: NA
V gene: TRBV7-9
CDR3 length: 17
CDR3 protein: CASSLALVIPSYNEQFF
CDR3 DNA: TGTGCCAGCAGCTTAGCGCTTGTGATTCCATCGTACAATGAGCAGTTCTTC

clone size: NA
J gene: TRBJ2-7
D gene: NA
V gene: TRBV21-1
CDR3 length: 17
CDR3 protein: CASSKSIAAGSSYEQYF
CDR3 DNA: TGTGCCAGCAGCAAATCTATCGCGGCGGGGAGCTCCTACGAGCAGTACTTC

clone size: NA
J gene: TRBJ2-7
D gene: TRBD2
V gene: TRBV24-1
CDR3 length: 18
CDR3 protein: CATSDFWVAGGPGDEQYF
CDR3 DNA: TGTGCCACCAGTGATTTCTGGGTAGCGGGAGGGCCTGGGGACGAGCAGTACTTC

clone size: NA
J gene: TRBJ2-2
D gene: TRBD2
V gene: TRBV7-8
CDR3 length: 15
CDR3 protein: CASSLAHGRAGELFF
CDR3 DNA: TGTGCCAGCAGCTTAGCTCACGGGAGGGCCGGGGAGCTGTTTTTT

clone size: NA
J gene: TRBJ1-1
D gene: NA
V gene: TRBV7-9
CDR3 length: 13
CDR3 protein: CASRIVENTEAFF
CDR3 DNA: TGTGCCAGCAGGATCGTGGAGAACACTGAAGCTTTCTTT

clone size: NA
J gene: TRBJ1-2
D gene: NA
V gene: TRBV24-1
CDR3 length: 16
CDR3 protein: CATSDPPGPRPYGYTF
CDR3 DNA: TGTGCCACCAGTGATCCACCAGGACCGAGACCCTATGGCTACACCTTC

clone size: NA
J gene: TRBJ2-3
D gene: TRBD2
V gene: TRBV9
CDR3 length: 17
CDR3 protein: CASSVEGLGESTDTQYF
CDR3 DNA: TGTGCCAGCAGCGTAGAGGGACTAGGGGAGAGCACAGATACGCAGTATTTT

clone size: NA
J gene: TRBJ1-1
D gene: NA
V gene: TRBV18
CDR3 length: 14
CDR3 protein: CASSPRTDNTEAFF
CDR3 DNA: TGTGCCAGCTCACCACGGACAGACAACACTGAAGCTTTCTTT

clone size: NA
J gene: TRBJ2-5
D gene: TRBD2
V gene: TRBV9
CDR3 length: 15
CDR3 protein: CASSVGSGMSETQYF
CDR3 DNA: TGTGCCAGCAGCGTAGGTAGCGGGATGAGTGAGACCCAGTACTTC

clone size: NA
J gene: TRBJ1-5
D gene: NA
V gene: TRBV12-3/TRBV12-4
CDR3 length: 14
CDR3 protein: CASSSLLRNQPQHF
CDR3 DNA: TGTGCCAGCAGTTCACTACTGAGAAATCAGCCCCAGCATTTT

clone size: NA
J gene: TRBJ2-7
D gene: NA
V gene: TRBV5-1
CDR3 length: 16
CDR3 protein: CASSPYRSPPTYEQYF
CDR3 DNA: TGCGCCAGCAGTCCATACAGGTCGCCCCCGACCTACGAGCAGTACTTC

clone size: few
J gene: TRBJ2-7
D gene: NA
V gene: TRBV6-5
CDR3 length: 11
CDR3 protein: CASSFGSEQYF
CDR3 DNA: TGTGCCAGCAGTTTCGGGTCCGAGCAGTACTTC

clone size: many
J gene: TRBJ2-5
D gene: NA
V gene: TRBV20-1
CDR3 length: 18
CDR3 protein: CSARDFDRLVGGQETQYF
CDR3 DNA: TGCAGTGCTAGAGATTTCGACCGACTAGTAGGCGGACAAGAGACCCAGTACTTC

clone size: few
J gene: TRBJ2-7
D gene: TRBD2
V gene: TRBV5-1
CDR3 length: 17
CDR3 protein: CASSRTGTSGGSYEQYF
CDR3 DNA: TGCGCCAGCAGCCGAACCGGGACTAGCGGGGGCTCCTACGAGCAGTACTTC

clone size: NA
J gene: TRBJ2-1
D gene: NA
V gene: TRBV14
CDR3 length: 15
CDR3 protein: CASSQWQGKNEEQFF
CDR3 DNA: TGTGCCAGCAGCCAATGGCAGGGGAAAAATGAGGAGCAGTTCTTC

clone size: few
J gene: TRBJ2-7
D gene: NA
V gene: TRBV11-2
CDR3 length: 17
CDR3 protein: CASSLGTGGGPSYEQYF
CDR3 DNA: TGTGCCAGCAGCTTAGGCACAGGAGGGGGGCCGTCCTACGAGCAGTACTTC

clone size: many
J gene: TRBJ1-1
D gene: NA
V gene: TRBV6-6
CDR3 length: 22
CDR3 protein: CASSYYSPASTINRRMNTEAFF
CDR3 DNA: TGTGCCAGCAGTTACTACAGCCCGGCGAGCACCATAAACAGGCGAATGAACACTGAAGCTTTCTTT

clone size: NA
J gene: TRBJ2-2
D gene: NA
V gene: TRBV7-3
CDR3 length: 15
CDR3 protein: CASSPGVRPTGELFF
CDR3 DNA: TGTGCCAGCAGCCCCGGGGTCCGACCCACCGGGGAGCTGTTTTTT

clone size: few
J gene: TRBJ1-1
D gene: NA
V gene: TRBV29-1
CDR3 length: 11
CDR3 protein: CSVLTVYEAFF
CDR3 DNA: TGCAGCGTTCTGACAGTGTATGAAGCTTTCTTT

clone size: few
J gene: TRBJ1-6
D gene: NA
V gene: TRBV6-5
CDR3 length: 14
CDR3 protein: CASSYPQANSPLHF
CDR3 DNA: TGTGCCAGCAGTTACCCACAGGCAAATTCACCCCTCCACTTT